Listed here are 29 T cell receptor beta chains from one sample, sequenced in a study of molecular identifiers for immune sequencing clone quantification. TCRdb reanalysed the PCR reads using MiXCR and keeps one entry per CDR3 protein. The sample contains about 640,000 distinct CDR3 sequences, about 20% of which appear only once. Sequenced input: naive CD8+ T cells from blood, with Jurkat cell RNA spiked in. Stated subset: FACS-sorted CD8+CD4-CCR7+CD45RA+ naive T cells. All receptors derive from a human donor in good health. Some libraries in this study had Jurkat cell RNA spiked in.

This clonotype was detected once. A much bigger clone sits one base away, suggesting this may be a read error. This sequence joins TRBV19 and TRBJ1-5; D is perhaps TRBD1 (6 bases). This CDR3 has 13 residues. Between the trimmed V and J ends, which lost 8 bases and 12 bases, there was a span of 20 bases. CDR1 is LNHDA and CDR2 is SQIVND in the germline V gene (reference sequence). CDR3 loop: CASGNHDRIGQHF. DNA for the CDR3: TGTGCCAGTGGTAACCATGACAGGATTGGCCAGCATTTT.

This clonotype was counted many times. J is TRBJ2-7 and V is TRBV7-2, with unresolved D. Trimming removed 3 bases at V and 3 bases at J, with 18 bases between. CDR3 length: 16 amino acids. CDR1 is SGHTA and CDR2 is FQGNSA in the germline V gene. CDR3 coding DNA: TGTGCCAGCAGCTTGGCTTTGGGTCCCCCCAACTACGAGCAGTACTTC. Protein product: CASSLALGPPNYEQYF.

This clonotype has at least ten counts. This chain uses TRBV7-9 with TRBJ2-1; D unresolved. The CDR3 length is 13 residues. Trimming pared 1 base from V and 5 bases from J, leaving 6 bases between. Per germline, CDR1 SEHNR and CDR2 FQNEAQ (reference sequence). In DNA, the CDR3 is TGTGCCAGCAGCTTAGTCCGAAACAATGAGCAGTTCTTC. This gives the protein CASSLVRNNEQFF. The full variable domain, rest sourced from reference TRBV7-9 and TRBJ2-1, is DTGVSQNPRHKITKRGQNVTFRCDPISEHNRLYWYRQTLGQGPEFLTYFQNEAQLEKSRLLSDRFSAERPKGSFSTLEIQRTEQGDSAMYLCASSLVRNNEQFFGPGTRLTVL.

This clonotype occurred a few times. The gene calls are TRBV6-2 or TRBV6-3 and TRBJ2-1, with 10 nucleotides matching TRBD2. V lost 7 bases and J lost 4; bases outside the gene matches: 1. CDR1 MNHEY and CDR2 SVGEGT come from the germline V gene. The CDR3 is made up of 13 amino acids. The CDR3 bases are TGTGCCAGCACTAGCGGGAGTTACAATGAGCAGTTCTTC. Protein sequence: CASTSGSYNEQFF.

Comment on this clonotype: This may be a read error, as it is one base from a much larger clone. V is TRBV20-1 and J is TRBJ1-1; D unclear. CDR1 and CDR2 (germline): DFQATT, SNEGSKA (reference sequence). CDR3 length equals 12 residues. The V and J ends lost 4 bases and 3 bases respectively, with 9 bases between them. The CDR3 DNA reads as TGCAGTGCTATCCACAGCGACACTGAAGCTTTCTTT. As protein: CSAIHSDTEAFF.

In this sample, this clonotype turned up many times. The genes are TRBV6-2 or TRBV6-3 and TRBJ2-3; the D gene could be TRBD1 or TRBD2 (6 bases each). V was shortened by 6 bases and J by 0 bases, with 13 bases between the two germline ends. CDR1 MNHEY and CDR2 SVGEGT come from the germline V gene. The length of the CDR3 is 15 residues. The DNA of the CDR3 is TGTGCCAGCAGCCAGAGGGGGGAAAGCACAGATACGCAGTATTTT. This translates into CASSQRGESTDTQYF.

J is TRBJ2-1 and V is TRBV11-3; D could derive from TRBD1 or TRBD2 (5 bases each). Trimming took off 3 bases at V and 12 bases at J, with 12 bases between the two ends. Per the germline V gene, CDR1 is SGHNT and CDR2 is YENEEA. The CDR3 consists of 12 residues. The CDR3 here is CASSLGDSGQFF. The CDR3 DNA reads as TGTGCCAGCAGCTTGGGGGATTCAGGGCAGTTCTTC.

Worth noting for this clonotype: A much bigger clone sits one base away, suggesting this may be a read error. The chain uses TRBV5-6 and TRBJ1-2; D not resolved. Deletions cut 4 bases from V and 3 bases from J, with 28 bases between. There are 19 residues in the CDR3. The germline gives CDR1 SGHDT, CDR2 YYEEEE. The chain's CDR3 is CASSHTTRAIREEDYGYTF. The CDR3 region has the DNA TGTGCCAGCAGCCACACCACCCGAGCCATCCGGGAAGAAGACTATGGCTACACCTTC.

Ten or more counts support this clonotype. The chain couples TRBV5-1 to TRBJ2-7, with 10 bases that match TRBD1. CDR1 is SGHRS, CDR2 YFSETQ, per germline. The CDR3 has 15 residues. The trim removed 3 bases at V and 2 bases at J, leaving 5 bases unmatched. In nucleotides, the CDR3 is TGCGCCAGCAGCTACTCAGGGACAGGGGCCTACGAGCAGTACTTC. Its protein product is CASSYSGTGAYEQYF. Supplemented by reference TRBV5-1 and TRBJ2-7, the full variable domain reads KAGVTQTPRYLIKTRGQQVTLSCSPISGHRSVSWYQQTPGQGLQFLFEYFSETQRNKGNFPGRFSGRQFSNSRSEMNVSTLELGDSALYLCASSYSGTGAYEQYFGPGTRLTVT.

About this clonotype: At one end, the junction sequence differs from germline, possibly due to a read error. The J gene is TRBJ2-7, the V gene TRBV28; D remains ambiguous. The V gene's germline CDR1 is MDHEN and CDR2 SYDVKM. The CDR3 is made up of 13 amino acids. The CDR3 coding sequence is TGTGCCACCGCCATTGGAGCAACCTACGGGCAGTACTTC. Its translation is CATAIGATYGQYF.

In its sample, this clonotype was seen once. A much larger clone lies one base from this, so it may be a read error. The chain carries TRBV9 and TRBJ2-3, with TRBD2 matching 7 bases. Germline CDR1 and CDR2: SGDLS and YYNGEE. The CDR3 totals 15 residues. The CDR3 DNA sequence: TGTGCCAGCAGCACTCCAATAGCGGGCACAGATACGCGGTATTTT. Amino acid sequence: CASSTPIAGTDTRYF.

This clonotype was found a few times. The chain is built from TRBV19 and TRBJ1-5; D may be TRBD1 (6 bases). The CDR3 has 13 residues. In germline, CDR1 is LNHDA, CDR2 SQIVND (reference sequence). The V gene lost 7 bases and the J gene lost 5 bases, with 12 bases spanning the gap. The CDR3 here is CASIGGGDQPQHF. The DNA for the CDR3 is TGTGCCAGTATAGGGGGGGGAGATCAGCCCCAGCATTTT. Full variable domain (missing parts from reference TRBV19 and TRBJ1-5): DGGITQSPKYLFRKEGQNVTLSCEQNLNHDAMYWYRQDPGQGLRLIYYSQIVNDFQKGDIAEGYSVSREKKESFPLTVTSAQKNPTAFYLCASIGGGDQPQHFGDGTRLSIL.

The chain joins TRBV4-3 to TRBJ2-1; D remains unclear. Germline V CDR1 and CDR2: LGHNA, YSLEER. CDR3 size: 15 residues. V was clipped by 0 bases and J by 4 bases, with 10 bases between them. For the CDR3, the DNA is TGCGCCAGCAGCCAAGATGAAAGCCCTTACAATGAGCAGTTCTTC. Translated, it gives CASSQDESPYNEQFF.

This CDR3 is CASSLVLAGRSYEQYF. The CDR3 DNA sequence: TGTGCCAGCAGCCTCGTCCTAGCGGGGAGGTCCTACGAGCAGTACTTC. The gene calls are TRBV3-1 and TRBJ2-7, with 9 positions matching TRBD2. V lost 4 bases to trimming and J lost 1 base; unmatched junction nucleotides: 8. Germline CDR1 LGHDT, CDR2 YNNKEL (reference sequence). The CDR3 sequence is 16 residues long.

This clonotype was observed many times. V and J are TRBV7-9 and TRBJ1-4; D gene uncertain. CDR3 length: 15 residues. CDR1 and CDR2 from the germline V gene are SEHNR and FQNEAQ (reference sequence). V lost 0 bases to trimming and J lost 5 bases, with 10 bases between them. The CDR3 loop reads CASSLATDLNEKLFF. DNA for the CDR3: TGTGCCAGCAGCTTAGCTACTGACCTAAATGAAAAACTGTTTTTT.

This clonotype was observed many times. The rearrangement uses TRBV9 and TRBJ2-3, with D perhaps being TRBD1 or TRBD2 (5 bases each). Germline loops: CDR1 SGDLS, CDR2 YYNGEE. Trimming removed 4 bases from V and 6 bases from J, with 18 bases in between. There are 15 residues in the CDR3. CDR3 sequence (DNA): TGTGCCAGCAGCCCTCAGGGAGCTAGCATCGATACGCAGTATTTT. Encoded protein: CASSPQGASIDTQYF. Looking up the rest from reference TRBV9 and TRBJ2-3 gives the full variable domain: DSGVTQTPKHLITATGQRVTLRCSPRSGDLSVYWYQQSLDQGLQFLIQYYNGEERAKGNILERFSAQQFPDLHSELNLSSLELGDSALYFCASSPQGASIDTQYFGPGTRLTVL.

Concerning this clonotype: A read error may explain this, as a much larger clone is one base away. This chain links TRBV7-2 with TRBJ2-2; 8 nucleotides line up with TRBD1. The CDR3 spans 18 residues. The germline CDR1 and CDR2 sequences are SGHTA and FQGNSA. The CDR3 DNA is TGTGCCAGCAGCTTAGTATCGGGGCAGGGGGCGAACGCCGGGGAGCTGTTTTTT. Protein sequence: CASSLVSGQGANAGELFF.

This clonotype has a single count. The missing conserved phenylalanine or tryptophan at the end of this CDR3 makes a read error likely. The chain uses TRBV24-1 and TRBJ1-6; D unresolved. CDR1 is KGHDR, CDR2 SFDVKD, per germline. Trimming cost V 5 bases and J 10 bases, with 2 bases left between them. This CDR3 is built from 10 residues. The CDR3 loop reads CATSGSPLHS. The CDR3 bases are TGTGCCACCAGTGGATCACCCCTCCACTCT.

This clonotype was detected only a few times. The rearrangement uses TRBV27 and TRBJ1-1, with D tentatively TRBD1 (5 bases). This CDR3 region has 14 residues. With 5 bases removed from V and 4 bases from J, the gap between germline ends came to 14 bases. The germline V gene has CDR1 MNHEY and CDR2 SMNVEV (reference sequence). For the CDR3, the DNA is TGTGCCAGCAGTCCGACTAGGGGTGGCACTGAAGCTTTCTTT. Its translation: CASSPTRGGTEAFF.

This clonotype was detected ten times or more. V gene TRBV27 combines with J gene TRBJ2-2, with D tentatively TRBD2 (6 bases). The germline gives CDR1 MNHEY, CDR2 SMNVEV (reference sequence). CDR3 length equals 14 residues. Trimming took 5 bases from V and 2 from J, leaving 9 bases between them. CDR3 in amino acids: CASSAGLNTGELFF. CDR3 bases: TGTGCCAGCAGTGCGGGACTTAACACCGGGGAGCTGTTTTTT.

This clonotype came up a few times. V gene TRBV19 combines with J gene TRBJ1-2; maybe TRBD1 (6 bases). Germline V gene lookup returns CDR1 LNHDA and CDR2 SQIVND (reference sequence). The ends were cut back, 7 bases at V and 3 bases at J, with 15 bases in the middle. CDR3 length equals 14 residues. In DNA, the CDR3 is TGTGCCAGTAAAGAAAACAGGGACCACTATGGCTACACCTTC. It translates to CASKENRDHYGYTF.

This clonotype showed up just once. The V and J genes are TRBV6-5 and TRBJ1-4, with D possibly being TRBD1 (5 bases). This CDR3 has 13 amino acids. V lost 6 bases and J 11 bases, leaving 16 bases between the germline ends. Germline V gives CDR1 MNHEY, CDR2 SVGAGI. The CDR3 reads CASSSGAQAKLFF. The CDR3 nucleotides read TGTGCCAGCAGCTCCGGGGCCCAGGCGAAACTGTTTTTT.

This clonotype has at least ten counts. The chain combines TRBV20-1 with TRBJ2-7, with D unclear. The CDR3 loop spans 13 amino acids. V was clipped by 3 bases and J by 0 bases, with 9 bases between them. Germline values: CDR1 DFQATT, CDR2 SNEGSKA (reference sequence). CDR3 coding DNA: TGCAGTGCTAGCGGTCAGAACTCCTACGAGCAGTACTTC. As protein: CSASGQNSYEQYF.

A word on this clonotype: A read error may explain this, as a much larger clone is one base away. This sequence joins TRBV2 and TRBJ1-1; D unclear. CDR1 is SNHLY, CDR2 FYNNEI, per germline. The CDR3 covers 15 residues. The DNA of the CDR3 is TGTGCCAGCAGTGAATTGCAAGGGTTTGACACTGAAGCTCTCTTT. This translates into CASSELQGFDTEALF.

This clonotype appeared many times. The gene calls are TRBV5-6 and TRBJ1-1; D is perhaps TRBD1 (6 bases). The CDR3 covers 13 residues. Trimming stripped 2 bases from V and 4 bases from J, with 9 bases between. Germline-derived CDR1 and CDR2 are SGHDT and YYEEEE. The CDR3 here is CASSLGQFTEAFF. In nucleotides, the CDR3 is TGTGCCAGCAGCTTAGGACAGTTCACTGAAGCTTTCTTT.

This clonotype was seen a few times. The rearrangement links TRBV7-9 to TRBJ2-5, with no clear D. CDR1 and CDR2 (germline): SEHNR, FQNEAQ (reference sequence). The V gene lost 1 base and the J gene lost 5 bases, with 11 bases spanning the gap. CDR3 length: 14 residues. CDR3 in DNA: TGTGCCAGCAGCTTAGTGGTGGGTTTCGAGACCCAGTACTTC. Amino acids: CASSLVVGFETQYF.

This clonotype was found many times. The chain links TRBV4-3 to TRBJ2-7; D call uncertain. This CDR3 contains 15 residues. Germline loops: CDR1 LGHNA, CDR2 YSLEER. V lost 0 bases and J 3 bases, leaving 12 bases between the germline ends. For the CDR3, the DNA is TGCGCCAGCAGCCAAGAGGTTACGAGGTACTACGAGCAGTACTTC. Translation gives CASSQEVTRYYEQYF.

This clonotype came up a few times. A junction end diverges from the germline sequence, so it may reflect a read error. The chain has TRBV27 and TRBJ2-3; 8 bases are a match to TRBD1. The CDR3 extends over 17 amino acids. CDR1 and CDR2 (germline): MNHEY, SMNVEV (reference sequence). CDR3 region: CTSSVAVWTGTEDTQYF. CDR3 sequence (DNA): TGTACCAGCAGTGTTGCGGTATGGACAGGGACGGAAGATACGCAGTATTTT.

This clonotype showed up many times. The chain has TRBV7-6 and TRBJ2-3; tentatively, D is TRBD2 (7 bases). The CDR3 totals 15 residues. Germline V gives CDR1 SGHVS, CDR2 FNYEAQ. The ends were cut back, 2 bases at V and 5 bases at J, with 14 bases in the middle. The DNA for the CDR3 is TGTGCCAGCAGCTTATCGGGGGGCACAGAAGATACGCAGTATTTT. Encoded protein: CASSLSGGTEDTQYF.